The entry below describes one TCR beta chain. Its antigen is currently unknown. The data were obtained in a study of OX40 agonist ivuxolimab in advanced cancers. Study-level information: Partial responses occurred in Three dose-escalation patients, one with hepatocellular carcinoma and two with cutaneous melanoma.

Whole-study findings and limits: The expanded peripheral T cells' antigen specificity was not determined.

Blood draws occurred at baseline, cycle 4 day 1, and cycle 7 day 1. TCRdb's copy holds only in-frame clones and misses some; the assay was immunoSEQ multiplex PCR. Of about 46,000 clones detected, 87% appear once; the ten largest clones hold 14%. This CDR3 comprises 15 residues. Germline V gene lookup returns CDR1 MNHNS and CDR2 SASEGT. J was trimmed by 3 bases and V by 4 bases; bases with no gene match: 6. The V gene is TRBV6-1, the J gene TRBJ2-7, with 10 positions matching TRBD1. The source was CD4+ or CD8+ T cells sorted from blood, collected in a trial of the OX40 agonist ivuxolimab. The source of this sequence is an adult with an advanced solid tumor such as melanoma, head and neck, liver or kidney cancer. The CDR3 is CASSGGTGAHYEQYF. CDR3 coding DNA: TGTGCCAGCAGTGGAGGGACAGGGGCGCACTACGAGCAGTACTTC.